This T cell receptor (beta chain) was captured by sequencing in a study of blood T cell repertoires in COVID-19. Study context: Acute-phase and convalescent COVID-19 samples originated in the United States, Italy and Spain.

The V and J ends lost 8 bases and 5 bases respectively, with 9 bases between them. From germline, CDR1 is MNHEY and CDR2 SMNVEV (reference sequence). The CDR3 has 12 residues. Repertoires were generated with immunoSEQ multiplex PCR, while TCRdb's copy carries only in-frame clones and drops some. Of about 160,000 clones listed, about nine tenths are singletons. The sample comprised peripheral blood. The clonotype originates from an older woman who had recovered from COVID-19. The chain links TRBV27 to TRBJ2-2, with D tentatively TRBD1 (6 bases). The CDR3 bases are TGTGCCAGCGGCGGACAGACCGGGGAGCTGTTTTTT. Protein: CASGGQTGELFF.